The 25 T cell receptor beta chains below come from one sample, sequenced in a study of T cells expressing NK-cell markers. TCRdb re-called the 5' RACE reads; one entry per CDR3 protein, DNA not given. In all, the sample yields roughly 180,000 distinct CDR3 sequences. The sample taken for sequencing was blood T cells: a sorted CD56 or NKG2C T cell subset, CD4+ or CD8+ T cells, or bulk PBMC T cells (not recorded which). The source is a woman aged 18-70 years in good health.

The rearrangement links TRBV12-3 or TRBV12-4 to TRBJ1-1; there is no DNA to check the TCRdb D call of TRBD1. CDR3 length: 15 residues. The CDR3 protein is CASSLWGAPDTEAFF.

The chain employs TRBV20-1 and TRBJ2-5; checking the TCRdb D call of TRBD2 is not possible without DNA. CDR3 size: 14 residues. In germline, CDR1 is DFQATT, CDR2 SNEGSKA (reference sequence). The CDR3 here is CSARDTSGSETQYF.

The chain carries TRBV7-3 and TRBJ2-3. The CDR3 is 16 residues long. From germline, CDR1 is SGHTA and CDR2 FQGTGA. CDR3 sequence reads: CASSTRSGSSTDTQYF.

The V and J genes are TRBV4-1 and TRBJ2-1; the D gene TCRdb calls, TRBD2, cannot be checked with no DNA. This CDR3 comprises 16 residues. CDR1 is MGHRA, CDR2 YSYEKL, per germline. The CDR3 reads CASSQSLAGTYNEQFF.

The CDR3 reads CSARDLLLGYNEQFF. The rearrangement links TRBV20-1 to TRBJ2-1. This CDR3 has 15 amino acids. CDR1 is DFQATT and CDR2 is SNEGSKA in the germline V gene (reference sequence).

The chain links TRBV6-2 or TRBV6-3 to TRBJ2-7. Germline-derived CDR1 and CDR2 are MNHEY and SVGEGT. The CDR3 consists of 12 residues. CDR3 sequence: CASRSYLGEQYF.

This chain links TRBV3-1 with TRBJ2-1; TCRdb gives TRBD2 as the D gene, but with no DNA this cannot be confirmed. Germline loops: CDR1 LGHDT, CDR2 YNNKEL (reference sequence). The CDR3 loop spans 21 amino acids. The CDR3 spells CASSQDDPGLAGEFIYNEQFF.

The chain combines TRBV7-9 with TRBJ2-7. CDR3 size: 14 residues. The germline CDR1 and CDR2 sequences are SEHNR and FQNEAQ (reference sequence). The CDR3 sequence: CASSIGSSSYEQYF.

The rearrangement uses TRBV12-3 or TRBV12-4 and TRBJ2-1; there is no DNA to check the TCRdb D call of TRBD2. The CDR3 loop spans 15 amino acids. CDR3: CASSFGRASYNEQFF.

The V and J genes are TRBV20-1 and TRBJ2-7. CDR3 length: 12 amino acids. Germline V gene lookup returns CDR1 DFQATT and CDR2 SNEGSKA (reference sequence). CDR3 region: CSARGYSREQYF.

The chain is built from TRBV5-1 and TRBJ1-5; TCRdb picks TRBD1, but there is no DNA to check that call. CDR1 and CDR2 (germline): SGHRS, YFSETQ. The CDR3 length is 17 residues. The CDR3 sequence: CASSSVRVGGGGQPQHF.

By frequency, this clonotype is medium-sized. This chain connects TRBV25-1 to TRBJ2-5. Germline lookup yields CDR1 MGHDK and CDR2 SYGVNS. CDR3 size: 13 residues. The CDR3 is CASSDSTPETQYF.

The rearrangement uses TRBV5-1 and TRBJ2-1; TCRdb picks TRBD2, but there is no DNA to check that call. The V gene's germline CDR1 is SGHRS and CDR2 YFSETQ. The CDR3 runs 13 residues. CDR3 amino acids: CASSPQGHNEQFF. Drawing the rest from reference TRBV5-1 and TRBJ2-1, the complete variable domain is KAGVTQTPRYLIKTRGQQVTLSCSPISGHRSVSWYQQTPGQGLQFLFEYFSETQRNKGNFPGRFSGRQFSNSRSEMNVSTLELGDSALYLCASSPQGHNEQFFGPGTRLTVL.

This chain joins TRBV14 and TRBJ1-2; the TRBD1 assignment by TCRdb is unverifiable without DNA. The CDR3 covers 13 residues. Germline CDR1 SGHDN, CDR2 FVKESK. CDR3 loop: CASSTGAAYGYTF.

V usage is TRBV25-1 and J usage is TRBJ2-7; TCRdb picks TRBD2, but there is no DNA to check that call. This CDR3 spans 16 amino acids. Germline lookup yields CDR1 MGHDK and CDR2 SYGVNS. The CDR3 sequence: CASSELRGPGSYEQYF.

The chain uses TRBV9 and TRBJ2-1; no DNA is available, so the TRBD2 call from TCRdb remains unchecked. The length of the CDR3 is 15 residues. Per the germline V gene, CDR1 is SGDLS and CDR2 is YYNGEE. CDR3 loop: CASSGTSGRFDEQFF.

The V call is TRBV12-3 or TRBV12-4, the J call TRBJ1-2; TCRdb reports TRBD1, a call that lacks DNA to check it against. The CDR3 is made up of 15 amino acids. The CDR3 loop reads CASIQTGGANYGYTF.

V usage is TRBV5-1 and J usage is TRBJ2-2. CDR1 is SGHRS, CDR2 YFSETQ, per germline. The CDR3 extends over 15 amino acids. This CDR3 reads CASSLRPKNTGELFF.

CDR3: CASSRSGGEQFF. V gene TRBV14 combines with J gene TRBJ2-1; the TCRdb call, TRBD1, lacks DNA for checking. The V gene's germline CDR1 is SGHDN and CDR2 FVKESK. The CDR3 has 12 residues.

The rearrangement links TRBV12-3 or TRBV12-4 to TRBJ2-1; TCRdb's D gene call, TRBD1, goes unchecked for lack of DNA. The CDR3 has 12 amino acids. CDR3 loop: CASSAPGGGQFF.

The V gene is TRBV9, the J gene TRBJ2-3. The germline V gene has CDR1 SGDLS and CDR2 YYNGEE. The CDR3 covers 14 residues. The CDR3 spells CASSVEPAGDTQYF.

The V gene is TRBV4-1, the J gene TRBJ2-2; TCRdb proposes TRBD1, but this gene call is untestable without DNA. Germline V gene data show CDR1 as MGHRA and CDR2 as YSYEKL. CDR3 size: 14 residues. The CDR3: CASSYQQGIGELFF.

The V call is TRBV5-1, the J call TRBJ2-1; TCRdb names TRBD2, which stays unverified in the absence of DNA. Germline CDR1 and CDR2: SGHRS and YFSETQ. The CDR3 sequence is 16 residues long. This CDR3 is CASSLGTSGRGPEQFF.

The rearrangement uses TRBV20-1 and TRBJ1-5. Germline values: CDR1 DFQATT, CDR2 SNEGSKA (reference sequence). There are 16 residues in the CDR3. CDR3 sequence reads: CSARALVSGVNQPQHF.

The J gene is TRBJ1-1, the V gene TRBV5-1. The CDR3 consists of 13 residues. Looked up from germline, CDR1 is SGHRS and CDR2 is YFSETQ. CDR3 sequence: CASSLGMNTEAFF.